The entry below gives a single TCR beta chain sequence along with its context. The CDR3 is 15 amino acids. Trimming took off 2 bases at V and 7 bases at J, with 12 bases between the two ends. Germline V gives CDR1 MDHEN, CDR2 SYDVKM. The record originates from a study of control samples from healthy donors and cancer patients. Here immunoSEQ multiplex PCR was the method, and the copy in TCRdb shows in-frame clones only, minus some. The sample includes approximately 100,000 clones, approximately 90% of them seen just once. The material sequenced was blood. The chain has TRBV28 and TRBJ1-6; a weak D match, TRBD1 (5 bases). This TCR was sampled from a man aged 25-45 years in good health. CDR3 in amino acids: CASSLGGWENSPLHF. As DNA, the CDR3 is TGTGCCAGCAGTTTAGGGGGGTGGGAGAATTCACCCCTCCACTTT.